What follows describes a single T cell receptor beta chain. Its antigen is undetermined. The record originates from a study of T cells in Graves' hyperthyroidism and ophthalmopathy. No progression to ophthalmopathy during 18 months of follow-up defined stable disease. Exclusion of a patient resulted from uncontrolled infection, other autoimmune disease, pregnancy or lactation. Diagnostic assessment was based on clinical symptoms, serum thyroxine and TRAb, thyroid ultrasound and orbital computed tomography. RNA transcripts gave rise to amplified TCR beta CDR3 regions. The HTBI primer set served for first-round RT-PCR of the TCR CDR3. Using its own MiXCR run on the multiplex PCR reads, TCRdb lists one record per CDR3 protein. This sample has approximately 420,000 distinct CDR3 sequences, with under 15% found just once. General study points: Blood also showed most of the thyroid clonotypes that were expanded above 0.001.

The CDR3 length is 11 residues. Per the germline V gene, CDR1 is KGHDR and CDR2 is SFDVKD. The germline V and J ends were trimmed by 7 bases and 15 bases, with 15 bases remaining between them. This clonotype was obtained from a woman in her thirties with Graves' hyperthyroidism. Input material: blood. The V and J genes are TRBV24-1 and TRBJ2-1; D gene uncertain. The CDR3 is CATRGILLRFF. In nucleotides, the CDR3 is TGTGCCACCAGGGGGATTCTCTTGAGGTTCTTC.